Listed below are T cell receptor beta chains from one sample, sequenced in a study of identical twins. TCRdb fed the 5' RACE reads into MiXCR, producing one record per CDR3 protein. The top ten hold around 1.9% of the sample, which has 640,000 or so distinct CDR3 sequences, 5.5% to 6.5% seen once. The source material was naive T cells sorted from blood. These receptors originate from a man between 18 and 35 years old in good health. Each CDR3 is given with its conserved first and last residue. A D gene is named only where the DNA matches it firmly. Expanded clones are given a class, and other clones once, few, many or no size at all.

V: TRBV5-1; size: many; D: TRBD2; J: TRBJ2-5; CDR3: CATRPSGRGETQYF; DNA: TGCGCCACCAGGCCCAGCGGGAGAGGAGAGACCCAGTACTTC
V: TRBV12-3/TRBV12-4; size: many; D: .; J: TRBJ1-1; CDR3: CASSLGRNTEAFF; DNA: TGTGCCAGCAGCCTCGGACGGAACACTGAAGCTTTCTTT
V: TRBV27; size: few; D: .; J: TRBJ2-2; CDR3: CASSSLGGGRGNTGELFF; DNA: TGTGCCAGCAGTTCCCTCGGGGGCGGGAGAGGGAACACCGGGGAGCTGTTTTTT
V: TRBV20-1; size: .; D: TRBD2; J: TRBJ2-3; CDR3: CSARPSPEAGEGADTQYF; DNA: TGCAGTGCTAGACCAAGCCCTGAGGCGGGAGAGGGCGCAGATACGCAGTATTTT
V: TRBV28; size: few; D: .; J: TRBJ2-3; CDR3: CASRLGGQGTDTQYF; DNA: TGTGCCAGCAGACTCGGGGGGCAAGGCACAGATACGCAGTATTTT
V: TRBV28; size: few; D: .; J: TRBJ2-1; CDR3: CASSPRLGALGQFF; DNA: TGTGCCAGCAGTCCTCGACTAGGGGCCCTTGGGCAGTTCTTC
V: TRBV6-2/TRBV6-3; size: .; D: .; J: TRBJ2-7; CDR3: CASSRSPGLFLYEQYF; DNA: TGTGCCAGCAGTCGCTCACCGGGACTTTTCCTCTACGAGCAGTACTTC
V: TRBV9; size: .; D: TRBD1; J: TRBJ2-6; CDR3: CASSVGTGVSGANVLTF; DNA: TGTGCCAGCAGCGTAGGGACAGGGGTTTCTGGGGCCAACGTCCTGACTTTC
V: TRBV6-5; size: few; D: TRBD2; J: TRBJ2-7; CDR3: CASRYTSGYEQYF; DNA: TGTGCCAGCAGATACACTAGCGGATACGAGCAGTACTTC
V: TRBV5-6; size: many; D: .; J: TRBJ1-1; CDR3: CASSLYGTEAFF; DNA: TGTGCCAGCAGCTTGTATGGCACTGAAGCTTTCTTT
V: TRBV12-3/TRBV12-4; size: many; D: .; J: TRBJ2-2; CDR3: CASSFVAVHANTGELFF; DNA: TGTGCCAGCAGTTTTGTGGCGGTACACGCGAACACCGGGGAGCTGTTTTTT
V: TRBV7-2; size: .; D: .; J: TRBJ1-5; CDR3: CASSPQQGKGQPQHF; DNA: TGTGCCAGCAGCCCACAGCAGGGGAAAGGGCAGCCCCAGCATTTT
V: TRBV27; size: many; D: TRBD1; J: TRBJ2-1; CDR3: CASTSWDRWDDEQFF; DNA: TGTGCCAGCACTTCTTGGGACAGATGGGACGATGAGCAGTTCTTC
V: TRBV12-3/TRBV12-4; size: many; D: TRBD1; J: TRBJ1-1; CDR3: CASSQGGPEAFF; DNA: TGTGCCAGCAGCCAGGGGGGTCCTGAAGCTTTCTTT
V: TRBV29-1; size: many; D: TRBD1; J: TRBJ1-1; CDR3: CSAFRGWTGEAFF; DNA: TGCAGCGCCTTTCGGGGATGGACAGGAGAAGCTTTCTTT
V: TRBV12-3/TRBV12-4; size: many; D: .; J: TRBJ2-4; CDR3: CASSLGDATKNIQYF; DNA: TGTGCCAGCAGTTTAGGGGATGCAACCAAAAACATTCAGTACTTC
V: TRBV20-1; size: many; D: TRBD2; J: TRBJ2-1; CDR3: CSARDPGTSGINEQFF; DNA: TGCAGTGCTAGAGATCCCGGGACTAGCGGGATCAATGAGCAGTTCTTC
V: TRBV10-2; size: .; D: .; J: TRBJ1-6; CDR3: CASSEIVGTLPLRF; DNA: TGCGCCAGCAGTGAGATCGTCGGAACGCTACCTCTCCGCTTT
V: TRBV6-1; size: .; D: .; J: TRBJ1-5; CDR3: CASMVRTGNQPQHF; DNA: TGTGCCAGCATGGTCAGGACGGGCAATCAGCCCCAGCATTTT
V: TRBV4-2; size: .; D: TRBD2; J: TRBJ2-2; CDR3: CASMSSGRNTGELFF; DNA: TGTGCCAGCATGTCTAGCGGCCGTAACACCGGGGAGCTGTTTTTT
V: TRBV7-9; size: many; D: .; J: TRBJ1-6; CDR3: CASSRPGVSPLHF; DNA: TGTGCCAGCAGCAGACCAGGGGTTTCACCCCTCCACTTT
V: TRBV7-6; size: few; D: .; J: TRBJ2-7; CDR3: CASSSGVWGSYEQYF; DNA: TGTGCCAGCAGCTCAGGGGTGTGGGGGTCCTACGAGCAGTACTTC
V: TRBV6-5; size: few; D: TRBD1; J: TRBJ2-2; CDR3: CASSWDRGYGELFF; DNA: TGTGCCAGCAGTTGGGACAGGGGGTACGGGGAGCTGTTTTTT